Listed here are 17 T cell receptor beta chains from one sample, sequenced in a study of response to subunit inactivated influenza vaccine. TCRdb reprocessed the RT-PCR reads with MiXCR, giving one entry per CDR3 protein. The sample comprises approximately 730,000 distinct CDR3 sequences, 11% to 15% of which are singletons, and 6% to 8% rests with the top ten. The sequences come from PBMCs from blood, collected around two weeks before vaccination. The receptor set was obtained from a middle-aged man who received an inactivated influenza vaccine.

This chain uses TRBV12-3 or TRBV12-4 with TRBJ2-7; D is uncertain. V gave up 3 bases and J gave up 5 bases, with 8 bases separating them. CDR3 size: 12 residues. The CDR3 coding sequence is TGTGCCAGCAGTTTTATAAGAAACGAGCAGTACTTC. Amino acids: CASSFIRNEQYF.

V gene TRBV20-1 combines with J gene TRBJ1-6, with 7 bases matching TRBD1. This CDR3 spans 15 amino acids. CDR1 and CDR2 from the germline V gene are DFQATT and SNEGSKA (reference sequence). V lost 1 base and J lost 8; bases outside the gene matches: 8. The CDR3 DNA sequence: TGCAGTGCTAGAGCTCAGGGGGTTAGTTATTCACCCCTCCACTTT. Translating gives CSARAQGVSYSPLHF.

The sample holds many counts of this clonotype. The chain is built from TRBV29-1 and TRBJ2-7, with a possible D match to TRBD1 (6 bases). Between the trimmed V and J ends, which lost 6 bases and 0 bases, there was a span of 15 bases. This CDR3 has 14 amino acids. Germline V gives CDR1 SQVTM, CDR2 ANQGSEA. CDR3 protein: CSVGKQGNSYEQYF. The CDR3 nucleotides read TGCAGCGTGGGGAAGCAGGGGAACTCCTACGAGCAGTACTTC.

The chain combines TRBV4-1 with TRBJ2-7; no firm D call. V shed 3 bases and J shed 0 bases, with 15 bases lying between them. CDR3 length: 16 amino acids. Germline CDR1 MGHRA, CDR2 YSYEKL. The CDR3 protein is CASSHFLGPSSYEQYF. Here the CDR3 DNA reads TGCGCCAGCAGCCACTTCCTCGGACCCAGCTCCTACGAGCAGTACTTC.

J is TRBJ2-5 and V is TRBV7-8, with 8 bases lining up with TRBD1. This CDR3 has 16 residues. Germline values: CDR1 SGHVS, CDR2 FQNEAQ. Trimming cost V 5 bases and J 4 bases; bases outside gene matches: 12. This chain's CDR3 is CASSPRHRGFSETQYF. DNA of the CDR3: TGTGCCAGCAGCCCCCGGCACAGGGGGTTCTCAGAGACCCAGTACTTC.

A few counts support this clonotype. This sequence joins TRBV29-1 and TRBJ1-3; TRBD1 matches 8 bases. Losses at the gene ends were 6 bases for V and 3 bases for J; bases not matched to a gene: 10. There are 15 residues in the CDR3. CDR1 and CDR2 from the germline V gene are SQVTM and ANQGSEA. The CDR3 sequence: CSVKPSGGHGNTIYF. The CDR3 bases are TGCAGCGTGAAACCTTCAGGGGGCCATGGAAACACCATATATTTT.

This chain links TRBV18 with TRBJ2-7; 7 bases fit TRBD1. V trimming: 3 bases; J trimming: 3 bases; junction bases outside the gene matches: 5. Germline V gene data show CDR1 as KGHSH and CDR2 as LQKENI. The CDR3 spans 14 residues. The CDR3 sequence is CASSPVGQNYEQYF. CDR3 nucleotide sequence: TGTGCCAGCTCACCGGTGGGACAGAACTACGAGCAGTACTTC.

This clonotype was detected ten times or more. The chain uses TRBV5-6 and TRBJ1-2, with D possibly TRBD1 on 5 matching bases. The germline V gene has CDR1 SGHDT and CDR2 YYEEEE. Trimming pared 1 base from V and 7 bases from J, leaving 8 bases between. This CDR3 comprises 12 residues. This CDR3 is CASSLYRGGYTF. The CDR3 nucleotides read TGTGCCAGCAGCTTGTATAGGGGTGGCTACACCTTC.

CDR3 amino acids: CASSSLAGTYEQYF. CDR3 sequence (DNA): TGTGCCAGCAGCTCTCTAGCGGGAACCTACGAGCAGTACTTC. The chain joins TRBV5-6 to TRBJ2-7; 9 bases agree with TRBD2. CDR3 length: 14 residues. Germline assignment: CDR1 SGHDT and CDR2 YYEEEE. V gave up 3 bases and J gave up 2 bases; unmatched junction bases: 3. The full variable domain, with the rest looked up from reference TRBV5-6 and TRBJ2-7, is DAGVTQSPTHLIKTRGQQVTLRCSPKSGHDTVSWYQQALGQGPQFIFQYYEEEERQRGNFPDRFSGHQFPNYSSELNVNALLLGDSALYLCASSSLAGTYEQYFGPGTRLTVT.

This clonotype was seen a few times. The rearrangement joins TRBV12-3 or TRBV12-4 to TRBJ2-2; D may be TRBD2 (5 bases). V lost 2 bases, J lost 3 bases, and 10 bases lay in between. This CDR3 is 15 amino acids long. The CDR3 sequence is CASSLWTRDTGELFF. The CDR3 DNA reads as TGTGCCAGCAGTTTATGGACTCGGGACACCGGGGAGCTGTTTTTT.

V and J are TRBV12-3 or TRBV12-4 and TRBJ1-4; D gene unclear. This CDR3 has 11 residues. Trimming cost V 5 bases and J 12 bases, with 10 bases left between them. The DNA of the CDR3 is TGTGCCAGCAGTCAGAAGGTAGAACTGTTTTTT. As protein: CASSQKVELFF.

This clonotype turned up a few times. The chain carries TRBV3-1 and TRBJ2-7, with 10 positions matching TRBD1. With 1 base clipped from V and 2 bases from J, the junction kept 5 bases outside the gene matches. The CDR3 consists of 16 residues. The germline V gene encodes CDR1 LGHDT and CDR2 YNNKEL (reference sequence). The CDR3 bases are TGTGCCAGCAGCCAAGGGGGGACAGGGGCACCCTACGAGCAGTACTTC. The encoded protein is CASSQGGTGAPYEQYF.

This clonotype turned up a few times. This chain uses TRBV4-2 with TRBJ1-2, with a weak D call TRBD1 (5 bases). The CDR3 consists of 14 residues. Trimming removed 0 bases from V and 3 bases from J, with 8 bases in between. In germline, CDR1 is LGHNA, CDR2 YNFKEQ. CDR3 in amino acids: CASSQEQGDYGYTF. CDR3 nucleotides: TGTGCCAGCAGCCAAGAGCAGGGAGACTATGGCTACACCTTC.

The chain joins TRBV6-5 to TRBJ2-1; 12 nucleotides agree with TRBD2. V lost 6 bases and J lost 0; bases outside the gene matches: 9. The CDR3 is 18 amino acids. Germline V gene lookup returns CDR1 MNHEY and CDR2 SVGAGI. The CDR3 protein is CASRGASGRADSYNEQFF. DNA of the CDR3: TGTGCCAGCAGAGGTGCTAGCGGGAGGGCCGACTCCTACAATGAGCAGTTCTTC.

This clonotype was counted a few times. DNA of the CDR3: TGTGCCAGCAGCTTCGGACAGGGAACTAGCGGGCCTGCCTACGAGCAGTACTTC. It is translated as CASSFGQGTSGPAYEQYF. The V gene is TRBV13, the J gene TRBJ2-7, with D possibly TRBD2 on 9 matching bases. Trimming shortened V by 3 bases and J by 2 bases, and 23 bases separated the two germline ends. The CDR3 extends over 18 amino acids. Germline V CDR1 and CDR2: PRHDT, FYEKMQ (reference sequence). Full variable domain (outside the CDR3, taken from reference TRBV13 and TRBJ2-7): AAGVIQSPRHLIKEKRETATLKCYPIPRHDTVYWYQQGPGQDPQFLISFYEKMQSDKGSIPDRFSAQQFSDYHSELNMSSLELGDSALYFCASSFGQGTSGPAYEQYFGPGTRLTVT.

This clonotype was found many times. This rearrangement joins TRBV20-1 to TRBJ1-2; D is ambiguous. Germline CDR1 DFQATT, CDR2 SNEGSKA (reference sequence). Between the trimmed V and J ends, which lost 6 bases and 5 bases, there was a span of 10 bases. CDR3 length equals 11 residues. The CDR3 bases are TGCAGTGCCCCAGCGAGGTATGGCTACACCTTC. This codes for CSAPARYGYTF.

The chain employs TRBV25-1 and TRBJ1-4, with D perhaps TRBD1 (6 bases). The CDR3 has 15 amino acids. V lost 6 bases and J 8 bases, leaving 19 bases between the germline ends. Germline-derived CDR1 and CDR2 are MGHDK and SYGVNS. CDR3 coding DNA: TGTGCCAGCAGCGATCGACAGGCGGCGGGGGAAAAACTGTTTTTT. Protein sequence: CASSDRQAAGEKLFF.